This T cell receptor (beta chain) was recorded in a study of cytomegalovirus exposure and HLA in healthy donors. Trimming took 1 base from V and 8 from J, leaving 12 bases between them. Germline CDR1 reads SGHVT; CDR2 reads SQSDAQ. This CDR3 comprises 14 residues. Worth noting for this clone: The antigen is undetermined.

General study findings and limits: Cytomegalovirus status was reportedly diagnosed by the classifier with high sensitivity and specificity. Researchers reported that three CMV-associated chains were confirmed in vitro as CMV antigen-specific. V- and J-gene trimming in TCR beta was tied to a missense DCLRE1C variant by an analysis performed later.

Amplification used 60 Vbeta primers and 13 Jbeta primers. Sequenced by immunoSEQ multiplex PCR; TCRdb stores in-frame clones only, minus some. Counted here are 250,000 or so clones, 75% to 85% occurring once; the ten biggest clones make up roughly 7.4%. The sample consisted of PBMCs. V is TRBV7-4 and J is TRBJ2-1, with D hard to call. This TCR derives from a woman aged 55-69 years in good health and CMV-seropositive. The DNA for the CDR3 is TGTGCCAGCAGCTTAGGCCTCCTAGGCGATGAGCAGTTCTTC. This encodes CASSLGLLGDEQFF.